The clone carrying this TCR beta chain was detected a few times. What it binds is not known. Those with hyperthyroidism were 18 to 65 years old, newly diagnosed, and ill for under 2 months. The source of the PBMCs was 10 ml of fresh peripheral blood. The sample belongs to a study of T cells in Graves' hyperthyroidism and ophthalmopathy. Study-wide results and caveats: Researchers found most expanded thyroid clonotypes above 0.001 in blood as well.

Researchers took RNA transcripts and amplified the TCR beta CDR3 regions from them. First-round RT-PCR with HTBI primers amplified the TCR CDR3 region. TCRdb re-derived calls from the multiplex PCR reads in MiXCR, one entry per CDR3 protein. The sample has under 450,000 distinct CDR3 sequences, around 14% seen once. The germline V gene has CDR1 LNHNV and CDR2 YYDKDF (reference sequence). Trimming cost V 0 bases and J 8 bases, with 13 bases left between them. This CDR3 has 14 residues. The clonotype was recovered from a woman between 18 and 30 years old with Graves' hyperthyroidism. J is TRBJ1-2 and V is TRBV15; TRBD1 might be the D (6 bases). The sequenced sample was blood. The CDR3 bases are TGTGCCACCAGCAGAGATCTGGGGGCAGCGGGCTACACCTTC. It translates to CATSRDLGAAGYTF.